This TCR beta chain was identified in a study of T cell responses to AZD1222 COVID-19 vaccine (dated by TCRdb to the early 2020s). Looking at the study overall: A total of 230 to 250 trial participants underwent TCR sequencing, of whom under 220 had received two doses of AZD1222 and around 26 had received two doses of the MenACWY control vaccine. Trial participants were enrolled by age into subgroups of 18-55, 56-69 and 70-plus years, and around 150, 28 and 57 TCR-sequenced participants, respectively, were included in these subgroups.

Per the publication, the time point label means: baseline before first vaccination. The intended sense of this specimen's treatment or condition label: meningococcal conjugate vaccine given as trial control. Vaccinee samples came from UK trials COV001 and COV002, including a single-blind randomized controlled phase 2/3 trial of AZD1222 (ChAdOx1 nCoV-19) in healthy adults. For TCRbeta chain sequencing, PBMC samples were collected from trial participants at day 0 and at day 28 after the second dose. The CDR3 regions of human TCRbeta chains were analyzed by immunosequencing. For the original study's pipeline: TCRs in the repertoires were matched against a reference library of SARS-CoV-2-specific TCRs that had been generated with the MIRA antigen-specificity platform. Breadth meant the fraction of unique TCRs that were SARS-CoV-2-associated, whereas depth meant the fraction of total T cells that were SARS-CoV-2-associated. Each spike-specific TCR was assigned to its reactive spike region and to a CD4 or CD8 class using the MIRA data. Log10-transformed breadth and depth values were compared by one-way ANOVA with Sidak's multiple comparisons tests. TCRdb obtained this table from immuneACCESS and retained in-frame rearrangements with V and J assigned. These tables miss some clones; where compared with another copy, unresolved V genes account for less than half of the shortfall, and the remainder is unexplained. The V and J calls and clone size are taken from that table; D and trimming were inferred from the DNA. This sample comprises under 200,000 clones, approximately 90% of them detected only once. The biggest ten clones account for around 4% of the sample.

In regard to this clone: Its antigen remains unidentified. Per-base quality was not reported, and no clone a single base away is much larger than it.

The germline V gene sets CDR1 to SGHDN and CDR2 to FVKESK. Taken from cysteine to phenylalanine, the CDR3 has 13 residues. Only the CDR3 region is kept as DNA, spanning 39 bases read in frame from base 1. Cut back by 4 bases and 8 bases, the V and J ends lie 11 bases apart. Broad study findings and their caveats: Conclusions about previously exposed vaccinees were limited because only six AZD1222 recipients were SARS-CoV-2 seropositive at baseline. The 56-69-year group was small, and its depth increase did not reach significance, likely because of low power. Most participants were white British and females outnumbered males, and the authors suggested that clonal diversity may have been underestimated. The vaccine-associated CD4 TCRs covered the entire spike protein, and the dominant responses fell in regions 160-218 and 743-854. A significant rise in spike-specific TCR breadth and depth was observed after two AZD1222 doses relative to day 0 and relative to MenACWY recipients. Reportedly, almost half of the unique spike-specific TCRs recognized epitopes lying outside the regions that are mutated in the B.1.351 and B.1.1.7 variants. No day 14 peak-response samples were available, so repertoires were characterized only after the peak T cell response.

The chain joins TRBV14 to TRBJ1-4, with no confident D gene call. The receptor comes from an adult in good health. The specimen comprised peripheral blood, sampled on day 0 of MenACWY control vaccination. For the CDR3, the sequence is CASSLVVREKLFF. The DNA sequence is given as TGTGCCAGCAGCCTAGTTGTTCGAGAAAAACTGTTTTTT.